The TCR beta chain under discussion was sequenced for a study of shared clonotypes between healthy human individuals. The data were produced by immunoSEQ multiplex PCR, yet TCRdb's version contains in-frame clones alone and is incomplete. This sample has about a million clones, with about 74% found just once. This clone was seen a single time. The germline CDR1 and CDR2 sequences are WNHNN and SYGVQD (reference sequence). This CDR3 is 15 amino acids long. The trim removed 6 bases at V and 6 bases at J, leaving 12 bases unmatched. Every contributor of samples was a Caucasian grown-up residing in Nashville, Tennessee.

The TCR originated in a man younger than 35 in good health. The J gene is TRBJ2-3, the V gene TRBV10-1; 7 nucleotides match TRBD1. The material sequenced was memory CD4+ T cells sorted from blood. Subset denoted: CD45RA-negative fraction. CDR3 loop: CASSDRGLGWDTQYF. CDR3 nucleotides: TGCGCCAGCAGCGATAGGGGGCTCGGTTGGGATACGCAGTATTTT.